This T cell receptor beta chain is drawn from a study of cytomegalovirus exposure and HLA in healthy donors. Comment on this clone: No antigen is known for it.

The PCR used 60 Vbeta and 13 Jbeta primers. Method: immunoSEQ multiplex PCR; TCRdb's copy keeps in-frame clones and lacks some. Of some 150,000 clones in the sample, 70% to 90% are singletons; the top ten hold approximately 7%. Notes on the study in general: Researchers reportedly found TCR beta sequences accurately predicted most subjects' HLA-A and HLA-B alleles. The analysis excluded some indistinguishable V segments, including TRBV6-2 and TRBV6-3. Highly shared variants forming one cluster were likely a sequencing artifact.

Germline V CDR1 and CDR2: DFQATT, SNEGSKA (reference sequence). The CDR3 is made up of 10 amino acids. V was clipped by 4 bases and J by 12 bases; unmatched bases: 4. V and J are TRBV20-1 and TRBJ1-1; 8 nucleotides agree with TRBD1. The clonotype was recovered from a woman aged 25 to 45 in good health and CMV-seropositive. The specimen sequenced was PBMCs. Here the CDR3 DNA reads TGCAGTGCTATAGGACAGGGTTCTTTCTTT. This sequence encodes CSAIGQGSFF.